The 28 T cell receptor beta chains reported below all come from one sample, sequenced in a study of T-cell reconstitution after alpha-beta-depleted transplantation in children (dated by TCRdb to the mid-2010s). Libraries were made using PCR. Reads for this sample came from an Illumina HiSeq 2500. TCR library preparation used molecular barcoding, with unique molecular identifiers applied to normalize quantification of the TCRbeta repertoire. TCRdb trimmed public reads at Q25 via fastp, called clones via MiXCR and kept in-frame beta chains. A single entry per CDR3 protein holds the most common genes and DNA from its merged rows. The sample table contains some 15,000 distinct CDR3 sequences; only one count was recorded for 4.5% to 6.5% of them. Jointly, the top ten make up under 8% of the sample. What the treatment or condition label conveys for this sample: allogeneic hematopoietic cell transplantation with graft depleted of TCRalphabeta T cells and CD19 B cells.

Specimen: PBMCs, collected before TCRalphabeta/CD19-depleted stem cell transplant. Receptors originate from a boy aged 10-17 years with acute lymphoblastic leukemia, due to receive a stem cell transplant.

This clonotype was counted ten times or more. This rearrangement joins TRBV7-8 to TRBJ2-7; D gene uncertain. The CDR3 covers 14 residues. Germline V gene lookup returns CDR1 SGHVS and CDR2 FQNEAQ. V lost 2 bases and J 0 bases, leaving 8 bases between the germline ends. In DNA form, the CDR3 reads TGTGCCAGCAGCTTAACCGGCGGCTCCTACGAGCAGTACTTC. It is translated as CASSLTGGSYEQYF.

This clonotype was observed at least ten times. The CDR3 sequence is CASSPGTLYSYEQYF. The CDR3 nucleotides are TGTGCCAGCAGCCCAGGGACTTTATACTCCTACGAGCAGTACTTC. V usage is TRBV11-3 and J usage is TRBJ2-7, with D tentatively TRBD2 (6 bases). The V and J ends lost 5 bases and 0 bases respectively, with 14 bases between them. From germline, CDR1 is SGHNT and CDR2 YENEEA. The CDR3 is 15 residues long.

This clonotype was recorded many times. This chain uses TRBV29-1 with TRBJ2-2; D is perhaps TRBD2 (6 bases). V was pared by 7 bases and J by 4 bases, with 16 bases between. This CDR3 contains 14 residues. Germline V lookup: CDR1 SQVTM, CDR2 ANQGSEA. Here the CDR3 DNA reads TGCAGCGCTACAGCCCCCGGGGGCACCGGGGAGCTGTTTTTT. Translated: CSATAPGGTGELFF.

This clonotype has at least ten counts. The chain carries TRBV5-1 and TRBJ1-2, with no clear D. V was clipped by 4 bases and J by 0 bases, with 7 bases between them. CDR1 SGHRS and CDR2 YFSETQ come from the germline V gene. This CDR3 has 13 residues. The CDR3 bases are TGCGCCAGCAGCGGAGGGTCTAACTATGGCTACACCTTC. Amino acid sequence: CASSGGSNYGYTF.

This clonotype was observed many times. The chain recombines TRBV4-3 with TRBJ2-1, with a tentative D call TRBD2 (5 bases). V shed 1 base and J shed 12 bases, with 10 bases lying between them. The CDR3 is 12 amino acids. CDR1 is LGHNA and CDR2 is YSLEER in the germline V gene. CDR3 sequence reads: CASSQGVGRQFF. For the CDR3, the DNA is TGCGCCAGCAGCCAAGGGGTAGGGAGGCAGTTCTTC.

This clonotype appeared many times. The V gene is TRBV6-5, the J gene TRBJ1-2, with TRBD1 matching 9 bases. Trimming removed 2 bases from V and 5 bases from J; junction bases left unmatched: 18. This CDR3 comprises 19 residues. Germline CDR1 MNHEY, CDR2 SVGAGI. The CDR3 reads CASSYKHPGTGMDPYGYTF. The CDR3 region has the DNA TGTGCCAGCAGTTACAAACATCCCGGGACAGGGATGGACCCTTATGGCTACACCTTC.

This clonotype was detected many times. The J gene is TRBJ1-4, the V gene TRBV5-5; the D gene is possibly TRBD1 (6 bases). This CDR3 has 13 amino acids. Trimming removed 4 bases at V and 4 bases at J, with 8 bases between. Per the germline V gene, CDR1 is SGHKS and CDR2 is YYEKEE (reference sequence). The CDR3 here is CASSPGVNEKLFF. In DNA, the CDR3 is TGTGCCAGCAGCCCAGGGGTTAATGAAAAACTGTTTTTT.

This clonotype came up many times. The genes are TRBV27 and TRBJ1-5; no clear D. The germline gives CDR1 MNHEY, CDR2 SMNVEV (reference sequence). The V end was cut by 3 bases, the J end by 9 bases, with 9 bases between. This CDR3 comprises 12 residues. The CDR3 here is CASSFPPGPQHF. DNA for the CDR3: TGTGCCAGCAGTTTCCCTCCCGGGCCCCAGCATTTT.

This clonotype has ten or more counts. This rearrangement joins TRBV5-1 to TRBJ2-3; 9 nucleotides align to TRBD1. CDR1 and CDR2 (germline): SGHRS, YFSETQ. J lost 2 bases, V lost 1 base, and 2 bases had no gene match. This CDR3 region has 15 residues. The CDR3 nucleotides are TGCGCCAGCAGCTTGAGGGACAGGGACACAGATACGCAGTATTTT. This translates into CASSLRDRDTDTQYF.

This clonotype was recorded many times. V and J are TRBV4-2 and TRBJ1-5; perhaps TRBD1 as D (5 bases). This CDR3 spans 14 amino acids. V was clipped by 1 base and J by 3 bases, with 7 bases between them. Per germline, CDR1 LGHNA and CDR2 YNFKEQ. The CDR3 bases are TGTGCCAGCAGCCAAGGGGGGGTCAATCAGCCCCAGCATTTT. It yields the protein CASSQGGVNQPQHF.

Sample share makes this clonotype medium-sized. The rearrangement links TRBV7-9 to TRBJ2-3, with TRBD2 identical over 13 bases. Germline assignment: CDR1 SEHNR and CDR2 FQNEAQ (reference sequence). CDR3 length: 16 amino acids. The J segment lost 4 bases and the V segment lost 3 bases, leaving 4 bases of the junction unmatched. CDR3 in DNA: TGTGCCAGCAGCTTTACTAGCGGGAGGGCCGCAGATACGCAGTATTTT. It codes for CASSFTSGRAADTQYF.

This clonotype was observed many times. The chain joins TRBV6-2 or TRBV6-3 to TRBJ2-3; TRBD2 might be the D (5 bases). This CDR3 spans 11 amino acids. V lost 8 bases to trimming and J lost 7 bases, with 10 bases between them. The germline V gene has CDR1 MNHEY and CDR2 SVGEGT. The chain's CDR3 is CASGRPYTQYF. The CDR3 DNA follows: TGTGCCAGCGGGAGACCATATACGCAGTATTTT.

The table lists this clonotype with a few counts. CDR3 residues: CASSQDRSNEKLFF. The CDR3 nucleotides read TGTGCCAGCAGCCAAGATCGGTCTAATGAAAAACTGTTTTTT. The rearrangement uses TRBV4-2 and TRBJ1-4; the D is unclear. The CDR3 contains 14 residues. Per germline, CDR1 LGHNA and CDR2 YNFKEQ. The germline V and J ends were trimmed by 0 bases and 3 bases, with 5 bases remaining between them.

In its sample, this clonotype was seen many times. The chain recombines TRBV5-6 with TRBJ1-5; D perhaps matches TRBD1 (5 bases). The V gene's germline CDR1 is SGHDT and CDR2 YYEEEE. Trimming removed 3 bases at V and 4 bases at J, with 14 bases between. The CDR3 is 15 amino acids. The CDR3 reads CASSSSGPINQPQHF. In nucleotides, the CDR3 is TGTGCCAGCAGCTCCTCGGGACCGATAAATCAGCCCCAGCATTTT.

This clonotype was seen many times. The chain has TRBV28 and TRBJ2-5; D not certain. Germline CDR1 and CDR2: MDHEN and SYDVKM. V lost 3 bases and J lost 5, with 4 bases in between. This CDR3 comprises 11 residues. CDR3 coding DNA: TGTGCCAGCAGTTTGGACGAGACCCAGTACTTC. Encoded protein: CASSLDETQYF.

The CDR3, as DNA: TGTGCCATCGGCCCCGGGACTAGCCCCCTTCGGAATGAGCAGTTCTTC. Protein sequence: CAIGPGTSPLRNEQFF. The genes are TRBV4-2 and TRBJ2-1; 9 bases are shared with TRBD2. The CDR3 is 16 amino acids. Germline CDR1 is LGHNA and CDR2 is YNFKEQ. V trimming: 10 bases; J trimming: 7 bases; junction bases outside the gene matches: 17.

CDR3 loop: CASSDPGPSATGELFF. CDR3 nucleotides: TGCGCCAGCAGTGACCCGGGCCCCTCGGCCACCGGGGAGCTGTTTTTT. This chain uses TRBV10-1 with TRBJ2-2; D call uncertain. Germline V gives CDR1 WNHNN, CDR2 SYGVQD (reference sequence). This CDR3 contains 16 residues. Deletions cut 3 bases from V and 4 bases from J, with 15 bases between.

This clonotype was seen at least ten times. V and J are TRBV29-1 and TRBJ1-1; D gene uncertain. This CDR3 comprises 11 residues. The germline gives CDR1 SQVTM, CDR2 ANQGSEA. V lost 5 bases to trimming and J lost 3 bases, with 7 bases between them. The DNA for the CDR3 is TGCAGCGTTCATTTTGACACTGAAGCTTTCTTT. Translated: CSVHFDTEAFF.

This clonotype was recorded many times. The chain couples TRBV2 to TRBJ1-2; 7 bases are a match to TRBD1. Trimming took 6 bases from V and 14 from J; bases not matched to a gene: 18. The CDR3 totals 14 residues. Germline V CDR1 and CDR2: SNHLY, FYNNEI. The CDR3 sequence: CASRGDGRQGLRTF. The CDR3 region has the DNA TGTGCCAGCAGGGGTGATGGGCGACAGGGCTTAAGGACCTTC.

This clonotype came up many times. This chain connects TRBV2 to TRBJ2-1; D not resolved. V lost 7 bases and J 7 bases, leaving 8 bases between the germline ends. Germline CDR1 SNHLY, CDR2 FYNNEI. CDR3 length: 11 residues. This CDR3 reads CASTTINEQFF. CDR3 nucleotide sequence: TGTGCCAGCACCACAATTAATGAGCAGTTCTTC.

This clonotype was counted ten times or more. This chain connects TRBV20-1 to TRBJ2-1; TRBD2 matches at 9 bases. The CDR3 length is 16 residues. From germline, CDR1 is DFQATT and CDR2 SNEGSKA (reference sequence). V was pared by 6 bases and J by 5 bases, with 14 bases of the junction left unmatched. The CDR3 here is CSAPTLTSGRNNEQFF. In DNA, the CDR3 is TGCAGTGCGCCAACACTCACAAGCGGGAGGAACAATGAGCAGTTCTTC.

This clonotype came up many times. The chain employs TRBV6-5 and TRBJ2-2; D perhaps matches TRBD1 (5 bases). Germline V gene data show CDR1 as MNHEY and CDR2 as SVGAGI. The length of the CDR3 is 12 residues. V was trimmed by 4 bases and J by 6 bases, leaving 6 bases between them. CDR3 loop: CASSLGAGELFF. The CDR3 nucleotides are TGTGCCAGCAGTTTAGGGGCCGGGGAGCTGTTTTTT.

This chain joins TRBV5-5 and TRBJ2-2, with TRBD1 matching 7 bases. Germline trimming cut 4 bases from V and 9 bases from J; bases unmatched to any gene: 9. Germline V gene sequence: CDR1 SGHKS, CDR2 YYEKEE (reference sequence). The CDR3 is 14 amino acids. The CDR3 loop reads CASSRGQSCWELFF. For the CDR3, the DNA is TGTGCCAGCAGCCGGGGACAGAGCTGCTGGGAGCTGTTTTTT.

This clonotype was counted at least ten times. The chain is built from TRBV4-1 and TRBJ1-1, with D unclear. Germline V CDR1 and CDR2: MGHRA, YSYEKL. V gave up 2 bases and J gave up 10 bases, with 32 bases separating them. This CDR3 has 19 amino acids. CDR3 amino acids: CASSQPKLGLYPLALAAFF. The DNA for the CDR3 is TGCGCCAGCAGCCAACCGAAACTTGGACTCTACCCCTTGGCCTTGGCAGCTTTCTTT.

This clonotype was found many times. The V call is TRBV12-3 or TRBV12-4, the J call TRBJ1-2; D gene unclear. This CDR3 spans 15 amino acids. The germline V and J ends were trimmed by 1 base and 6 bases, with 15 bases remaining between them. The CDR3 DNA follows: TGTGCCAGCAGTTTAGGGAGGCCCGCGGGTGATGGCTACACCTTC. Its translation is CASSLGRPAGDGYTF.

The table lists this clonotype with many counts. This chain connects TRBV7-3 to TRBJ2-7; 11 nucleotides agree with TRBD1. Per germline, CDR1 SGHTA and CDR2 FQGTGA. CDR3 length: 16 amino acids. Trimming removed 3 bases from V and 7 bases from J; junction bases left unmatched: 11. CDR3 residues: CASSLIEGQGVYEQYF. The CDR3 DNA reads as TGTGCCAGCAGCTTGATTGAGGGACAGGGGGTGTATGAGCAGTACTTC.

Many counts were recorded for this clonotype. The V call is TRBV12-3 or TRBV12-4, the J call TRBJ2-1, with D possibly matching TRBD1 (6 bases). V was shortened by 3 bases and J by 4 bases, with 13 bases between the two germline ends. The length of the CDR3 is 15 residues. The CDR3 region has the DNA TGTGCCAGCAGTTTCGGCAGGGGTCTTTACAATGAGCAGTTCTTC. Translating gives CASSFGRGLYNEQFF.

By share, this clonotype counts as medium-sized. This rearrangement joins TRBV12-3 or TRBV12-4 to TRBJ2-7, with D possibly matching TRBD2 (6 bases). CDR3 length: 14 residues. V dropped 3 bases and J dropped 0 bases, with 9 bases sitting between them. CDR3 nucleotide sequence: TGTGCCAGCAGTTTTGCGGGAAACTCCTACGAGCAGTACTTC. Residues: CASSFAGNSYEQYF.